This TCR beta chain was recorded in a study of T cell repertoires in cytomegalovirus infection. Findings and caveats of the study: Clonotypes of TCR beta that were HLA-C-restricted and CMV-specific dominated the ex vivo response.

TCRdb re-called the reads through MiXCR, storing one row per CDR3 protein. The table has a few hundred thousand distinct CDR3 sequences, around 20% seen once. The CDR3 loop spans 15 amino acids. Trimming cost V 6 bases and J 4 bases; bases outside gene matches: 3. Germline values: CDR1 SGHTA, CDR2 FQGNSA. In its sample, this clonotype was seen many times. The antigen is undetermined. The origin of this receptor is a human donor in good health (CMV status not recorded). Some clones in this sample may be carry-over from other donors' samples. Sequencing was performed on cultured PBMCs, taken from culture after CMV antigen stimulation. The genes are TRBV7-2 and TRBJ2-3, with 14 bases lining up with TRBD2. The CDR3 loop reads CASRWTSGGPDTQYF. The DNA of the CDR3 is TGTGCCAGCAGATGGACTAGCGGGGGGCCAGATACGCAGTATTTT.